This TCR beta chain was captured by sequencing in a study of blood T cell repertoires in COVID-19. Overall study: PBMCs, B-cell-depleted T cells, or T cells provided the cDNA or gDNA that made up the material.

Sequenced by immunoSEQ multiplex PCR; TCRdb stores in-frame clones only, minus some. This table holds around 190,000 clones, 85% to 90% found once. This CDR3 has 15 amino acids. Per the germline V gene, CDR1 is LNHNV and CDR2 is YYDKDF (reference sequence). V trimming: 0 bases; J trimming: 6 bases; junction bases outside the gene matches: 2. The specimen sequenced was PBMCs or T cells enriched from blood (not recorded which). The clonotype originates from a woman between 35 and 50 years old in a cohort exposed to, infected with or recovered from COVID-19 (not recorded which). V usage is TRBV15 and J usage is TRBJ2-7, with 13 bases fitting TRBD2. CDR3 in amino acids: CATSRDRLAGGEQYF. CDR3 coding DNA: TGTGCCACCAGCAGAGATAGACTAGCGGGAGGCGAGCAGTACTTC.